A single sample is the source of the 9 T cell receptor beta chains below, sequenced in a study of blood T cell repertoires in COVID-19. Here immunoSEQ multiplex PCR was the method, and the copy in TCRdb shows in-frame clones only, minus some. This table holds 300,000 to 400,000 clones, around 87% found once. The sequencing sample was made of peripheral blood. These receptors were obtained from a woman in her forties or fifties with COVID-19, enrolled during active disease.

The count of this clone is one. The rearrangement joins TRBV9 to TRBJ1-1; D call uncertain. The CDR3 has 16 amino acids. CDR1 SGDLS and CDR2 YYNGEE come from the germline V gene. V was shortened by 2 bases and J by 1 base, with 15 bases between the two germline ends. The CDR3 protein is CASSVGVRTQNTEAFF. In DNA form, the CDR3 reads TGTGCCAGCAGCGTCGGGGTACGAACACAGAACACTGAAGCTTTCTTT.

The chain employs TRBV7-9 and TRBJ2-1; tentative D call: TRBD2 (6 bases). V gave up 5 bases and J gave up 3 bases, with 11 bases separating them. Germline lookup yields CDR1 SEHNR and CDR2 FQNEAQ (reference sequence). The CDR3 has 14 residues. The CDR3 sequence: CASSRDLVYNEQFF. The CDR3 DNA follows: TGTGCCAGCAGCCGGGACTTAGTCTACAATGAGCAGTTCTTC.

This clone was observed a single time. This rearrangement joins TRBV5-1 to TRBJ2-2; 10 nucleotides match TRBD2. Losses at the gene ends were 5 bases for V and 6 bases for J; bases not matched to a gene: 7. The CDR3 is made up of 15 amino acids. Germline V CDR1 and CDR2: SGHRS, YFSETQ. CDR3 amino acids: CASRFTSGKAGELFF. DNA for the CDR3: TGCGCCAGCAGATTCACTAGCGGGAAGGCCGGGGAGCTGTTTTTT.

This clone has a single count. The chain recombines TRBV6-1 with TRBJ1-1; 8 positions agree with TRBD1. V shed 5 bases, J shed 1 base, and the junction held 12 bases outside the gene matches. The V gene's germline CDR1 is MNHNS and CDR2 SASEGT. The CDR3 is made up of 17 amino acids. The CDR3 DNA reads TGTGCCAGCAGTAAAGAGACAGGGGCCCCTTCGAACACTGAAGCTTTCTTT. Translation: CASSKETGAPSNTEAFF.

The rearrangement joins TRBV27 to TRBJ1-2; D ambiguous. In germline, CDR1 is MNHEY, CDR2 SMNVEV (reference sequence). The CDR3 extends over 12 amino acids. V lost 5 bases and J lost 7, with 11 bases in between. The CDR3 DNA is TGTGCCAGCAGTCCCCCACGGGGTGGCTACACCTTC. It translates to CASSPPRGGYTF.

In DNA, the CDR3 is TGTGCCAGCAGTTTTTCGACAGGGGGTGCCTCTTGGGGCTACACCTTC. This encodes CASSFSTGGASWGYTF. The gene calls are TRBV28 and TRBJ1-2; TRBD1 matches 9 bases. CDR3 length: 16 residues. V lost 3 bases, J lost 8 bases, and 13 bases stayed unmatched. Germline CDR1 reads MDHEN; CDR2 reads SYDVKM.

CDR3 amino acids: CASSSGLAGGRGYSETQYF. For the CDR3, the DNA is TGTGCCAGCAGTTCCGGACTAGCGGGAGGGCGAGGTTATTCGGAGACCCAGTACTTC. The chain recombines TRBV27 with TRBJ2-5, with TRBD2 matching 15 bases. Looked up from germline, CDR1 is MNHEY and CDR2 is SMNVEV (reference sequence). This CDR3 comprises 19 residues. The V and J ends lost 4 bases and 5 bases, in that order; junction bases with no gene match: 14.

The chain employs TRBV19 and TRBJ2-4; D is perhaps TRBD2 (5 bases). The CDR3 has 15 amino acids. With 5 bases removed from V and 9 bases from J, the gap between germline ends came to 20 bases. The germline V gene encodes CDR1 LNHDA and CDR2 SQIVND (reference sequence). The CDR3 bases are TGTGCCAGTAGTCCCGGGGTCAGCCTCAAGGGCATTCAGTACTTC. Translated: CASSPGVSLKGIQYF.

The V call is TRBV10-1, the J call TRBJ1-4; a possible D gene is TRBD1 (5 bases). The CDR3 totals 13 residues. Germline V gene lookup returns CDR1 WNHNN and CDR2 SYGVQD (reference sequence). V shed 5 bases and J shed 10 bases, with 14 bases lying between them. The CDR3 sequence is CASSPAGVGKLFF. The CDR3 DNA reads TGCGCCAGCAGTCCAGCGGGGGTTGGAAAACTGTTTTTT.